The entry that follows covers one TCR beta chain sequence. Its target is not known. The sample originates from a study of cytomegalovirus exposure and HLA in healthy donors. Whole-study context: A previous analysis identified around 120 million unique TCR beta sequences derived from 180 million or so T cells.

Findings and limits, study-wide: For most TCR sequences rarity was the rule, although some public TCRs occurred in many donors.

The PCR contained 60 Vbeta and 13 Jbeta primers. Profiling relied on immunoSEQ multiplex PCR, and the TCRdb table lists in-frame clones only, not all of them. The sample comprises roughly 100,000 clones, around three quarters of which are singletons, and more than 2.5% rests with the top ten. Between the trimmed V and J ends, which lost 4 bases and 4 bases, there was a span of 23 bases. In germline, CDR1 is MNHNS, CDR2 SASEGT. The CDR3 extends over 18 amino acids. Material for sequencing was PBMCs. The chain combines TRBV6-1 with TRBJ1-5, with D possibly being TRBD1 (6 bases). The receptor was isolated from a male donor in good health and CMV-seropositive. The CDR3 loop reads CASSAPRAGGGVNQPQHF. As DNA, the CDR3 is TGTGCCAGCAGTGCTCCCCGGGCGGGAGGGGGTGTAAATCAGCCCCAGCATTTT.